This T cell receptor (beta chain) is drawn from a study of high-grade serous ovarian cancer treatment subgroups. About this clone itself: The antigen is unknown.

The CDR3 has 13 residues. Deletions cut 3 bases from V and 1 base from J, with 8 bases between. The germline gives CDR1 SGHDT, CDR2 YYEEEE. Sequencing used immunoSEQ multiplex PCR; TCRdb keeps in-frame clones, though not all of them. The repertoire holds 3,000 to 4,500 clones, with about 68% as singletons. The tumor samples were collected prior to definitive surgery or chemotherapy. The study, taken as a whole, reports: TCR relatedness rose with neoantigen level and trended with mutation load.

The sequenced sample was tumor tissue. The sequence was collected from a human donor with high-grade serous ovarian cancer. The rearrangement links TRBV5-6 to TRBJ2-7; possible D gene TRBD2, 5 bases. The DNA for the CDR3 is TGTGCCAGCAGCTACGGGGTGTCCTACGAGCAGTACTTC. Translated, it gives CASSYGVSYEQYF.